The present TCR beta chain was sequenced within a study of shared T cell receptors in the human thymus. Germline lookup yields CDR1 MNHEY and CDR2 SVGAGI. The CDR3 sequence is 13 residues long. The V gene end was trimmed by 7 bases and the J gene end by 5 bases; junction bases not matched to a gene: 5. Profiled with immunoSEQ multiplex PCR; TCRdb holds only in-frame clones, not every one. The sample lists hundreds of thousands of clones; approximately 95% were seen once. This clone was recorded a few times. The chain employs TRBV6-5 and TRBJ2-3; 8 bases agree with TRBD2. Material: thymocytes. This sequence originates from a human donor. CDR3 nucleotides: TGTGCCAGCACGGGAGGGGATGAAGATACGCAGTATTTT. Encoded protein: CASTGGDEDTQYF.